The 32 T cell receptor beta chains reported below all come from one sample, sequenced in a study of T cells after yellow fever vaccination. TCRdb processed the 5' RACE reads anew with MiXCR; each CDR3 protein has one entry. Among roughly 160,000 distinct CDR3 sequences listed, about 7% were seen once. Sequenced material: CD4+ T cells sorted from PBMCs, taken around 5 days after the first yellow fever vaccination. The receptors stem from a man aged 18 to 35 who received the YFV17D yellow fever vaccine.

The gene calls are TRBV12-3 or TRBV12-4 and TRBJ1-1; no reliable D call. Trimming took off 7 bases at V and 4 bases at J, with 13 bases between the two ends. The CDR3 extends over 13 amino acids. The CDR3 nucleotides are TGTGCCAGCACCCCGGGCCAGCTCACTGAAGCTTTCTTT. This encodes CASTPGQLTEAFF.

The genes are TRBV7-3 and TRBJ2-2, with a possible D match to TRBD2 (6 bases). Germline V lookup: CDR1 SGHTA, CDR2 FQGTGA. V lost 4 bases and J lost 7, with 10 bases in between. The CDR3 extends over 13 amino acids. The CDR3 DNA is TGTGCCAGCAGCTCCTCGGGGGTCGGGGAGCTGTTTTTT. Protein sequence: CASSSSGVGELFF.

Many counts were recorded for this clonotype. The chain joins TRBV5-5 to TRBJ2-3, with a possible D match to TRBD2 (5 bases). The germline gives CDR1 SGHKS, CDR2 YYEKEE (reference sequence). The V and J ends lost 4 bases and 0 bases respectively, with 9 bases between them. This CDR3 spans 14 amino acids. The CDR3 DNA reads as TGTGCCAGCAGCGAGCGGAGTAGCACAGATACGCAGTATTTT. This translates into CASSERSSTDTQYF.

This clonotype was seen at least ten times. V is TRBV7-2 and J is TRBJ2-5; 9 nucleotides align to TRBD2. The CDR3 is made up of 15 amino acids. Germline V gene data show CDR1 as SGHTA and CDR2 as FQGNSA. Trimming removed 8 bases from V and 5 bases from J; junction bases left unmatched: 12. The CDR3 is CASSSRGGARETQYF. The CDR3 nucleotides are TGTGCCAGCTCTTCGCGCGGGGGGGCCAGGGAGACCCAGTACTTC.

This clonotype appeared many times. The chain combines TRBV12-3 or TRBV12-4 with TRBJ2-5; possible D gene TRBD1, 6 bases. With 6 bases removed from V and 1 base from J, the gap between germline ends came to 15 bases. The CDR3 has 15 amino acids. The chain's CDR3 is CASSLDSDFQETQYF. As DNA, the CDR3 is TGTGCCAGCAGCCTGGACAGCGACTTCCAAGAGACCCAGTACTTC.

This chain uses TRBV6-2 or TRBV6-3 with TRBJ1-5; 7 nucleotides match TRBD1. V trimming: 10 bases; J trimming: 5 bases; junction bases outside the gene matches: 8. There are 13 residues in the CDR3. The germline V gene encodes CDR1 MNHEY and CDR2 SVGEGT. The DNA for the CDR3 is TGTGCCACCTTACAGGGGACCCATCAGCCCCAGCATTTT. Its translation is CATLQGTHQPQHF.

This clonotype was seen repeatedly, ten times or more. CDR3 coding DNA: TGTGCCAGCAGTGACTACGAGCAGTACTTC. Protein product: CASSDYEQYF. The gene calls are TRBV2 and TRBJ2-7; D remains ambiguous. The V and J ends lost 3 bases and 3 bases respectively, with 0 bases between them. CDR3 length: 10 residues. In germline, CDR1 is SNHLY, CDR2 FYNNEI.

The chain is built from TRBV2 and TRBJ2-7; 10 bases are a match to TRBD1. The CDR3 has 12 amino acids. Germline assignment: CDR1 SNHLY and CDR2 FYNNEI. The V gene end was trimmed by 11 bases and the J gene end by 5 bases; junction bases not matched to a gene: 6. CDR3: CASRDRGNEQYF. The CDR3 DNA reads as TGTGCCTCACGGGACAGGGGTAACGAGCAGTACTTC. Combining the CDR3 with reference TRBV2 and TRBJ2-7 gives the whole variable domain EPEVTQTPSHQVTQMGQEVILRCVPISNHLYFYWYRQILGQKVEFLVSFYNNEISEKSEIFDDQFSVERPDGSNFTLKIRSTKLEDSAMYFCASRDRGNEQYFGPGTRLTVT.

At least ten counts were recorded for this clonotype. The genes are TRBV27 and TRBJ2-3; 8 nucleotides align to TRBD1. The J segment lost 2 bases and the V segment lost 8 bases, leaving 6 bases of the junction unmatched. Per the germline V gene, CDR1 is MNHEY and CDR2 is SMNVEV (reference sequence). The length of the CDR3 is 14 residues. The CDR3 loop reads CASGPGQVTDTQYF. DNA of the CDR3: TGTGCCAGCGGACCGGGACAGGTCACAGATACGCAGTATTTT.

In nucleotides, the CDR3 is TGTGCCAGCAGCTTGGTCGGGGGGGATCAGCCCCAGCATTTT. Protein: CASSLVGGDQPQHF. The chain uses TRBV5-5 and TRBJ1-5; perhaps TRBD1 as D (5 bases). The ends were cut back, 0 bases at V and 5 bases at J, with 9 bases in the middle. The CDR3 consists of 14 residues. Looked up from germline, CDR1 is SGHKS and CDR2 is YYEKEE (reference sequence).

This clonotype turned up a few times. J is TRBJ2-2 and V is TRBV27; unclear D gene. The CDR3 extends over 14 amino acids. Germline loops: CDR1 MNHEY, CDR2 SMNVEV (reference sequence). Trimming cost V 5 bases and J 0 bases, with 7 bases left between them. Here the CDR3 DNA reads TGTGCCAGCAGTCGTCCAACGAACACCGGGGAGCTGTTTTTT. Residues: CASSRPTNTGELFF.

This clonotype was recorded a few times. The J gene is TRBJ2-5, the V gene TRBV20-1, with 7 bases matching TRBD1. Trimming removed 5 bases from V and 4 bases from J; junction bases left unmatched: 4. Germline V gives CDR1 DFQATT, CDR2 SNEGSKA (reference sequence). The CDR3 runs 12 residues. This chain's CDR3 is CSADRVLETQYF. The CDR3 coding sequence is TGCAGTGCTGACAGGGTTCTAGAGACCCAGTACTTC.

This clonotype was counted a few times. This chain connects TRBV5-1 to TRBJ2-7, with TRBD1 identical over 11 bases. V was pared by 1 base and J by 5 bases, with 5 bases of the junction left unmatched. CDR3 length: 15 residues. Germline V gene data show CDR1 as SGHRS and CDR2 as YFSETQ. For the CDR3, the DNA is TGCGCCAGCAGCTTGTTAGGGACAGGGGGTCACGAGCAGTACTTC. It yields the protein CASSLLGTGGHEQYF.

This clonotype was counted at least ten times. This sequence joins TRBV29-1 and TRBJ2-5; a possible D gene is TRBD2 (6 bases). This CDR3 has 11 residues. The V end lost 6 bases, the J end lost 4 bases, and 9 bases lay between the germline ends. Germline V gene data show CDR1 as SQVTM and CDR2 as ANQGSEA. CDR3 coding DNA: TGCAGCGTCGCGGAGGGAGAGACCCAGTACTTC. Translating it yields CSVAEGETQYF.

This clonotype was found many times. V is TRBV5-1 and J is TRBJ2-2; a possible D gene is TRBD1 (6 bases). This CDR3 spans 12 amino acids. Germline V gene lookup returns CDR1 SGHRS and CDR2 YFSETQ. The V gene lost 6 bases and the J gene lost 5 bases, with 8 bases spanning the gap. The CDR3 DNA sequence: TGCGCCAGCAAACAGGGAACCGGGGAGCTGTTTTTT. Translated, it gives CASKQGTGELFF.

By its share, this clonotype is medium-sized. V usage is TRBV5-1 and J usage is TRBJ2-5; 8 positions agree with TRBD1. The CDR3 is 13 residues long. Germline V gene sequence: CDR1 SGHRS, CDR2 YFSETQ. Trimming took 0 bases from V and 5 from J; bases not matched to a gene: 0. DNA of the CDR3: TGCGCCAGCAGCTTGGGACAGGGGGAGACCCAGTACTTC. Translating it yields CASSLGQGETQYF.

J is TRBJ2-3 and V is TRBV18; TRBD2 matches at 8 bases. CDR3 size: 16 residues. Trimming took 6 bases from V and 5 from J; bases not matched to a gene: 13. The germline CDR1 and CDR2 sequences are KGHSH and LQKENI. This chain's CDR3 is CASSHPLAGVGDTQYF. In DNA, the CDR3 is TGTGCCAGCTCCCACCCCCTAGCGGGCGTGGGAGATACGCAGTATTTT.

This clonotype showed up many times. The chain couples TRBV5-1 to TRBJ2-1; D may match TRBD1 or TRBD2 (6 bases each). The germline V and J ends were trimmed by 4 bases and 7 bases, with 18 bases remaining between them. Germline assignment: CDR1 SGHRS and CDR2 YFSETQ. The CDR3 spans 15 residues. The CDR3 here is CASSGGTFSGNEQFF. The CDR3 nucleotides are TGCGCCAGCAGCGGCGGGACATTCTCGGGGAATGAGCAGTTCTTC. Complete variable domain (other parts from reference TRBV5-1 and TRBJ2-1): KAGVTQTPRYLIKTRGQQVTLSCSPISGHRSVSWYQQTPGQGLQFLFEYFSETQRNKGNFPGRFSGRQFSNSRSEMNVSTLELGDSALYLCASSGGTFSGNEQFFGPGTRLTVL.

This clonotype was counted ten times or more. V and J are TRBV27 and TRBJ2-3; TRBD2 is a possible D gene (5 bases). The germline CDR1 and CDR2 sequences are MNHEY and SMNVEV (reference sequence). The CDR3 runs to 15 residues. Trimming left V 4 bases short and J 0 bases short, with 11 bases between. As DNA, the CDR3 is TGTGCCAGCAGTTCCAAAGCGGTTAGCACAGATACGCAGTATTTT. Its translation: CASSSKAVSTDTQYF.

There are many counts of this clonotype. V and J are TRBV7-9 and TRBJ2-5; D gene ambiguous. The germline V gene encodes CDR1 SEHNR and CDR2 FQNEAQ (reference sequence). V was pared by 8 bases and J by 3 bases, with 13 bases between. The CDR3 has 13 residues. CDR3 nucleotide sequence: TGTGCCAGCGCGGACGGCGGAGAAGAGACCCAGTACTTC. Its translation is CASADGGEETQYF.

In its sample, this clonotype was seen many times. The rearrangement joins TRBV7-8 to TRBJ2-5; tentatively, D is TRBD1 (7 bases). This CDR3 is built from 15 residues. V was clipped by 4 bases and J by 4 bases, with 16 bases between them. CDR1 and CDR2 from the germline V gene are SGHVS and FQNEAQ. The CDR3 reads CASSSQQGRGETQYF. The CDR3 DNA follows: TGTGCCAGCAGCTCACAACAGGGGCGGGGAGAGACCCAGTACTTC.

This clonotype has at least ten counts. The rearrangement uses TRBV6-2 or TRBV6-3 and TRBJ2-1; D not certain. V was trimmed by 5 bases and J by 3 bases, leaving 17 bases between them. Germline CDR1 reads MNHEY; CDR2 reads SVGEGT. The CDR3 spans 16 residues. CDR3 sequence reads: CASSTPDPKYYNEQFF. In nucleotides, the CDR3 is TGTGCCAGCAGTACTCCCGACCCGAAGTACTACAATGAGCAGTTCTTC.

This clonotype was recorded many times. CDR3 sequence: CASSFGGGGYEQYV. The DNA of the CDR3 is TGTGCCAGCAGCTTTGGTGGAGGGGGCTACGAGCAGTACGTC. This chain links TRBV7-2 with TRBJ2-7; D is tentatively TRBD1 or TRBD2 (6 bases each). Between the trimmed V and J ends, which lost 3 bases and 3 bases, there was a span of 12 bases. The CDR3 runs to 14 residues. Germline assignment: CDR1 SGHTA and CDR2 FQGNSA.

About this clonotype itself: A read error may be the cause here, since a much bigger clone is one base away. This chain uses TRBV11-2 with TRBJ2-3; D not certain. CDR3 length: 13 amino acids. Trimming took 5 bases from V and 6 from J, leaving 12 bases between them. In germline, CDR1 is SGHAT, CDR2 FQNNGV. The CDR3 bases are TGTGCCAGCAGCCCTCCTTACTGCGATACGCAGTATTTT. Translation gives CASSPPYCDTQYF.

This clonotype was picked up many times. The chain carries TRBV15 and TRBJ2-1, with 15 nucleotides matching TRBD2. This CDR3 spans 16 amino acids. CDR1 LNHNV and CDR2 YYDKDF come from the germline V gene (reference sequence). The trim removed 3 bases at V and 7 bases at J, leaving 4 bases unmatched. The CDR3 sequence: CATSRGLAGGPNEQFF. CDR3 bases: TGTGCCACCAGCAGGGGACTAGCGGGGGGACCTAATGAGCAGTTCTTC.

This clonotype has at least ten counts. J is TRBJ2-3 and V is TRBV5-1; 9 bases are a match to TRBD2. The germline V gene has CDR1 SGHRS and CDR2 YFSETQ. CDR3 length equals 15 residues. V lost 4 bases to trimming and J lost 1 base; unmatched junction nucleotides: 4. This CDR3 reads CASSNRLAGTDTQYF. The CDR3 DNA reads TGCGCCAGCAGCAATCGACTAGCGGGCACAGATACGCAGTATTTT.

The table lists this clonotype with many counts. The chain recombines TRBV7-3 with TRBJ2-7, with D maybe TRBD2 (5 bases). Trimming took 5 bases from V and 7 from J, leaving 24 bases between them. The germline V gene has CDR1 SGHTA and CDR2 FQGTGA. This CDR3 spans 16 amino acids. For the CDR3, the DNA is TGTGCCAGCAGCCCAACGCCGGCGGGCCTTAAGTTGGAGCAGTACTTC. Translated, it gives CASSPTPAGLKLEQYF.

The rearrangement uses TRBV27 and TRBJ1-6; weak D call: TRBD1 (5 bases). CDR3 length: 14 residues. Germline lookup yields CDR1 MNHEY and CDR2 SMNVEV (reference sequence). V was pared by 3 bases and J by 10 bases, with 13 bases between. In nucleotides, the CDR3 is TGTGCCAGCAGTTTGGGGCAGGGTCGATCACCCCTCCACTTT. This translates into CASSLGQGRSPLHF.

The gene calls are TRBV5-1 and TRBJ2-3, with TRBD2 identical over 12 bases. The V segment lost 3 bases and the J segment 4 bases; nucleotides outside the gene matches: 12. CDR3 length: 18 residues. Germline CDR1 reads SGHRS; CDR2 reads YFSETQ. CDR3: CASSSSGGAPSHADTQYF. DNA of the CDR3: TGCGCCAGCAGCTCTAGCGGGGGGGCCCCCTCTCACGCAGATACGCAGTATTTT.

This clonotype appeared a few times. J is TRBJ1-5 and V is TRBV24-1; D gene ambiguous. CDR1 and CDR2 (germline): KGHDR, SFDVKD. This CDR3 contains 14 residues. Trimming stripped 1 base from V and 4 bases from J, with 7 bases between. CDR3 DNA sequence: TGTGCCACCAGTGATTTATGGGAGAATCAGCCCCAGCATTTT. It codes for CATSDLWENQPQHF.

The table lists this clonotype with many counts. The chain carries TRBV7-9 and TRBJ2-1; 9 positions agree with TRBD1. Germline V lookup: CDR1 SEHNR, CDR2 FQNEAQ (reference sequence). V shed 1 base, J shed 5 bases, and the junction held 3 bases outside the gene matches. The CDR3 has 15 residues. The CDR3 loop is CASSLGDRAHNEQFF. The CDR3 DNA is TGTGCCAGCAGCTTAGGGGACAGGGCCCACAATGAGCAGTTCTTC.

Many counts were recorded for this clonotype. This chain connects TRBV5-1 to TRBJ2-7, with a possible D match to TRBD1 (6 bases). The V gene's germline CDR1 is SGHRS and CDR2 YFSETQ. The CDR3 extends over 15 amino acids. Trimming took 3 bases from V and 2 from J, leaving 15 bases between them. In DNA, the CDR3 is TGCGCCAGCAGCTCCTACCGGGACACCACCTACGAGCAGTACTTC. Protein product: CASSSYRDTTYEQYF.